A selection of T cell receptor beta chains follows, all from one sample in a study of T cell responses to AZD1222 COVID-19 vaccine. Assay used: immunoSEQ multiplex PCR; TCRdb lists only in-frame clones, some missing. Of over 95,000 clones in the sample, roughly 90% were seen once. The input for sequencing was peripheral blood, taken on day 0 of AZD1222 vaccination. All receptors come from an adult in good health. Each CDR3 is given with its conserved first and last residue. The D gene is left open where the match is weak. Not all rows give a size; the values are once, few, many and, for expanded clones, a class.

size: few; J: TRBJ2-2; V: TRBV4-2; D: .; DNA: TGTGCCAGCAGCCAAGACAGTCCCTACGGGAACACCGGGGAGCTGTTTTTT; CDR3: CASSQDSPYGNTGELFF
size: once; J: TRBJ2-7; V: TRBV7-6; D: TRBD1; DNA: TGTGCCAGCAGCTTAGGGCAGGGGGCAGCATACGAGCAGTACTTC; CDR3: CASSLGQGAAYEQYF
size: .; J: TRBJ2-2; V: TRBV29-1; D: .; DNA: TGCAGCGTTGATGGGGGACGCACCGGGGAGCTGTTTTTT; CDR3: CSVDGGRTGELFF
size: once; J: TRBJ2-7; V: TRBV5-1; D: .; DNA: TGCGCCAGCAGCTTGGAATCGGGACACCACTACGAGCAGTACTTC; CDR3: CASSLESGHHYEQYF
size: .; J: TRBJ2-7; V: TRBV11-3; D: .; DNA: TGTGCCAGCAGCTTAGGCGGGCAGGGCCCCTACGAGCAGTACTTC; CDR3: CASSLGGQGPYEQYF
size: once; J: TRBJ1-1; V: TRBV6-5; D: .; DNA: TGTGCCAGCGCCGCCCCAGGGGCGTTGACTGAAGCTTTCTTT; CDR3: CASAAPGALTEAFF
size: .; J: TRBJ1-6; V: TRBV9; D: TRBD1; DNA: TGTGCCAGCAACCACCAAGGGGGCGCTTCACCCCTCCACTTT; CDR3: CASNHQGGASPLHF
size: .; J: TRBJ2-5; V: TRBV5-8; D: .; DNA: TGTGCCAGCAGCTTGAATGCAGCGTACCAAGAGACCCAGTACTTC; CDR3: CASSLNAAYQETQYF
size: .; J: TRBJ2-1; V: TRBV18; D: .; DNA: TGTGCCAGCTCTCCTCTTCTAGAGGGGCTCTACAATGAGCAGTTCTTC; CDR3: CASSPLLEGLYNEQFF
size: .; J: TRBJ2-1; V: TRBV5-6; D: TRBD2; DNA: TGTGCCAGCAGCTTGGGGGCGGGAGGGGATGTTAGTGAGCAGTTCTTC; CDR3: CASSLGAGGDVSEQFF
size: .; J: TRBJ2-5; V: TRBV4-1; D: .; DNA: TGCGCCAGCAGCCAAGATAGCCTAGCTGAGACCCAGTACTTC; CDR3: CASSQDSLAETQYF
size: .; J: TRBJ1-5; V: TRBV27; D: TRBD1; DNA: TGTGCCAGCAGTTTGAGGGTGGGACAGGGGTCGCAGCCCCAGCATTTT; CDR3: CASSLRVGQGSQPQHF
size: .; J: TRBJ1-2; V: TRBV5-1; D: .; DNA: TGCGCCAGCAGCTTGGGAGCGAGGGCTAACTATGGCTACACCTTC; CDR3: CASSLGARANYGYTF
size: once; J: TRBJ2-1; V: TRBV5-1; D: .; DNA: TGCGCCAGCAATCCCATTTCCAGCTCCTACAATGAGCAGTTCTTC; CDR3: CASNPISSSYNEQFF
size: .; J: TRBJ1-6; V: TRBV2; D: .; DNA: TGTGCCAGCAGTTCCTTACAGGTTAATAATTCACCCCTCCACTTT; CDR3: CASSSLQVNNSPLHF
size: .; J: TRBJ1-2; V: TRBV28; D: TRBD1; DNA: TGTGCCAGCAGTCAAGAGAGACAGGGAGCGGGCTACACCTTC; CDR3: CASSQERQGAGYTF
size: .; J: TRBJ2-1; V: TRBV29-1; D: TRBD2; DNA: TGCAGCGTTGTGAGGACTAGCGGGAGTAATGAGCAGTTCTTC; CDR3: CSVVRTSGSNEQFF
size: .; J: TRBJ2-1; V: TRBV20-1; D: .; DNA: TGCAGTGCTCTCCGCCGTAATGAGCAGTTCTTC; CDR3: CSALRRNEQFF
size: .; J: TRBJ2-3; V: TRBV30; D: .; DNA: TGTGCCTGGATTTGGGGGTGGGTGGACAGATACACAGATACGCAGTATTTT; CDR3: CAWIWGWVDRYTDTQYF
size: .; J: TRBJ1-2; V: TRBV18; D: .; DNA: TGTGCCAGCTCACCACCCCAGGGTGGCTACACCTTC; CDR3: CASSPPQGGYTF
size: once; J: TRBJ2-1; V: TRBV24-1; D: TRBD2; DNA: TGTGCCACCAGTAACGACCCGGGACTAGCGGGGTCCAGAGCCTGGAGCTCCTACAATGAGCAGTTCTTC; CDR3: CATSNDPGLAGSRAWSSYNEQFF
size: .; J: TRBJ2-7; V: TRBV7-9; D: .; DNA: TGTGCCAGCAGCTTAACAACCTACGAGCAGTACTTC; CDR3: CASSLTTYEQYF
size: .; J: TRBJ1-5; V: TRBV28; D: .; DNA: TGTGCCAGCAGTACAGGGCAGGGCAATCAGCCCCAGCATTTT; CDR3: CASSTGQGNQPQHF
size: .; J: TRBJ1-2; V: TRBV6-5; D: .; DNA: TGTGCCAGCAGTTCCAATTTTGGGGGGGAAAGCTATGGCTACACCTTC; CDR3: CASSSNFGGESYGYTF
size: .; J: TRBJ2-2; V: TRBV19; D: .; DNA: TGTGCCAGTAGTCTAATCGGACGGACCGGGGAGCTGTTTTTT; CDR3: CASSLIGRTGELFF
size: .; J: TRBJ2-7; V: TRBV18; D: TRBD1; DNA: TGTGCCAGCTCACGAGACAGGGTTTGGTGGTACTTC; CDR3: CASSRDRVWWYF
size: .; J: TRBJ1-4; V: TRBV3-1/TRBV3-2; D: .; DNA: TGTGCCAGCAGCCAAGTAGGAGGCGCAACTAATGAAAAACTGTTTTTT; CDR3: CASSQVGGATNEKLFF
size: .; J: TRBJ1-5; V: TRBV4-3; D: .; DNA: TGCGCCAGCAGCCAAGAGTGGGGAAATAATCAGCCCCAGCATTTT; CDR3: CASSQEWGNNQPQHF
size: .; J: TRBJ2-5; V: TRBV15; D: TRBD2; DNA: TGTGCCACCAGCAAGGGGACTACGGGACAAGAGACCCAGTACTTC; CDR3: CATSKGTTGQETQYF
size: .; J: TRBJ1-2; V: TRBV7-2; D: .; DNA: TGTGCCAGCAGCTTAGCGCGACAATCCCCCAGCTACACCTTC; CDR3: CASSLARQSPSYTF
size: .; J: TRBJ1-5; V: TRBV6-5; D: .; DNA: TGTGCCAGCCGACCCGGGGTTATTCCCCAGCCCCAGCATTTT; CDR3: CASRPGVIPQPQHF
size: .; J: TRBJ1-2; V: TRBV27; D: TRBD1; DNA: TGTGCCAGCAGTTTTGCGGGACAGCCAGGCTATGGCTACACCTTC; CDR3: CASSFAGQPGYGYTF
size: .; J: TRBJ1-2; V: TRBV24-1; D: .; DNA: TGTGCCACCAGTGACTCGGGCTCGTATGGCTACACCTTC; CDR3: CATSDSGSYGYTF
size: .; J: TRBJ1-1; V: TRBV4-3; D: .; DNA: TGCGCCAGCAGCCTACGGCGGGGGGGGCTGAACACTGAAGCTTTCTTT; CDR3: CASSLRRGGLNTEAFF
size: .; J: TRBJ2-1; V: TRBV3-1/TRBV3-2; D: TRBD2; DNA: TGTGCCAGCAGGCCCGCGGGAGTGACCTACAATGAGCAGTTCTTC; CDR3: CASRPAGVTYNEQFF
size: .; J: TRBJ2-3; V: TRBV9; D: TRBD1; DNA: TGTGCCAGCAGCGTAGCTCTCGATTCAACAGGGGCAGGGGATACGCAGTATTTT; CDR3: CASSVALDSTGAGDTQYF
size: .; J: TRBJ1-5; V: TRBV12-3/TRBV12-4; D: .; DNA: TGTGCCAGCATGAGGGACAATCAGCCCCAGCATTTT; CDR3: CASMRDNQPQHF
size: .; J: TRBJ1-2; V: TRBV5-6; D: .; DNA: TGTGCCAGCAGCTTGGCGACATGGAGGGCGAGGGGAGAATTC; CDR3: CASSLATWRARGEF
size: .; J: TRBJ1-1; V: TRBV18; D: TRBD1; DNA: TGTGCCAGCTCACCGCGCGGACAGGGGGTTACTGAAGCTTTCTTT; CDR3: CASSPRGQGVTEAFF
size: .; J: TRBJ1-6; V: TRBV27; D: TRBD1; DNA: TGTGCCAGCAGTCCCAGGGGGCGGTCCTATAATTCACCCCTCCACTTT; CDR3: CASSPRGRSYNSPLHF
size: .; J: TRBJ1-1; V: TRBV6-5; D: .; DNA: TGTGCCAGCAGTTACTCGTTTTCCTGGGGCACTGAAGCTTTCTTT; CDR3: CASSYSFSWGTEAFF
size: .; J: TRBJ1-1; V: TRBV4-3; D: .; DNA: TGCGCCAGCAGCCAAGATGCCGGCAGGGAGTATGCTTTCTTT; CDR3: CASSQDAGREYAFF
size: .; J: TRBJ1-4; V: TRBV18; D: .; DNA: TGTGCCAGCTCACACTCGAATGAAAAACTGTTTTTT; CDR3: CASSHSNEKLFF
size: .; J: TRBJ1-6; V: TRBV19; D: TRBD1; DNA: TGTGCCAGTAGTATAGGGGGACAGAATAATTCACCCCTCCACTTT; CDR3: CASSIGGQNNSPLHF
size: .; J: TRBJ2-6; V: TRBV18; D: TRBD1; DNA: TGTGCCAGCTCACCGAGGGCAGGGGGCACACCCGGGGCCAACGTCCTGACTTTC; CDR3: CASSPRAGGTPGANVLTF
size: .; J: TRBJ2-7; V: TRBV4-1; D: TRBD2; DNA: TGCGCCAGCAGCCAGGGACTAGCGAGAAACTACGAGCAGTACTTC; CDR3: CASSQGLARNYEQYF
size: .; J: TRBJ1-1; V: TRBV10-3; D: .; DNA: TGTGCCATCAGTGAATGGGGCGATACTGAAGCTTTCTTT; CDR3: CAISEWGDTEAFF
size: .; J: TRBJ2-3; V: TRBV28; D: TRBD2; DNA: TGTGCCAGCAGTTTGCAAGCGGGAGGTATAGATACGCAGTATTTT; CDR3: CASSLQAGGIDTQYF
size: .; J: TRBJ2-3; V: TRBV5-1; D: TRBD2; DNA: TGCGCCAGTGTGGGACTAGCGGGCACAGATACGCAGTATTTT; CDR3: CASVGLAGTDTQYF
size: .; J: TRBJ1-5; V: TRBV19; D: .; DNA: TGTGCCAGTAGTATAGAGGTCTATAGCAATCAGCCCCAGCATTTT; CDR3: CASSIEVYSNQPQHF
size: .; J: TRBJ1-5; V: TRBV2; D: .; DNA: TGTGCCAGCAGTGAAGAGGGGGTGAGCAATCAGCCCCAGCATTTT; CDR3: CASSEEGVSNQPQHF
size: .; J: TRBJ1-5; V: TRBV2; D: .; DNA: TGTGCCAGCAGTATCGGGGGCCATCAGCCCCAGCATTTT; CDR3: CASSIGGHQPQHF
size: .; J: TRBJ1-1; V: TRBV5-1; D: TRBD1; DNA: TGCGCCAGCAGCTTGACCGGGACAGGGGTCGGCACTGAAGCTTTCTTT; CDR3: CASSLTGTGVGTEAFF
size: .; J: TRBJ2-7; V: TRBV4-3; D: TRBD2; DNA: TGCGCCAGCAGCCCCCTAGCGGGGGGGATACACGAGCAGTACTTC; CDR3: CASSPLAGGIHEQYF
size: .; J: TRBJ1-1; V: TRBV5-1; D: .; DNA: TGCGCCAGCAGCAACCTTTCGGGTATTGAAGCTTTCTTT; CDR3: CASSNLSGIEAFF
size: .; J: TRBJ1-5; V: TRBV9; D: .; DNA: TGTGCCAGCAGCCCCTATCGGGGGTCGGATCAGCCCCAGCATTTT; CDR3: CASSPYRGSDQPQHF
size: .; J: TRBJ1-1; V: TRBV19; D: .; DNA: TGTGCCAGTAGACGGTGGAACACTGAAGCTTTCTTT; CDR3: CASRRWNTEAFF